This T cell receptor (beta chain) was captured by sequencing in a study of identical twins. Study results and caveats: Twin pairs had excess sharing that was weaker in beta out-of-frame sequences. Cord blood beta clonotypes that were abundant carried fewer insertions, and memory repertoires showed no such trend.

This clonotype has a handful of counts. Its antigen is undetermined. cDNA carried unique molecular identifiers, and a universal primer site was added by template switching. MiXCR, applied by TCRdb to the 5' RACE reads, yields one record per CDR3 protein. There are around 550,000 distinct CDR3 sequences in the sample; 13% to 15% occur only once, and roughly 0.4% lies in the top ten. No donor was unhealthy or non-Caucasian. V lost 3 bases to trimming and J lost 5 bases, with 8 bases between them. Germline CDR1 ENHRY, CDR2 SYGVKD. The CDR3 is made up of 13 amino acids. This same sample was also part of a study on yellow fever vaccine responses in identical twins.

Sequenced material: CD4+ T cells sorted from blood. The J gene is TRBJ2-1, the V gene TRBV10-3, with D tentatively TRBD2 (7 bases). This clonotype was sampled from a woman younger than 35 in good health. DNA of the CDR3: TGTGCCATCAGTGAAGGGGGGGACAATGAGCAGTTCTTC. It yields the protein CAISEGGDNEQFF.